Described below is a single T cell receptor beta chain sequence and its context. The antigen is undetermined. The data derive from a study of T cells in Graves' hyperthyroidism and ophthalmopathy. Regions amplified from RNA transcripts were the TCR beta CDR3 regions. HTBI primers drove first-round RT-PCR of the TCR CDR3. MiXCR was run by TCRdb on the multiplex PCR reads, yielding one entry per CDR3 protein. The sample has hundreds of thousands of distinct CDR3 sequences; around 25% are singletons. Findings of the study overall: Most expanded thyroid clonotypes above 0.001 recurred in blood.

The sample taken for sequencing was blood. The clonotype was recovered from a man in his forties or fifties with Graves' hyperthyroidism.

CDR3 region: CSASNPGTRMGEQYF. CDR3 bases: TGCAGTGCGTCGAACCCCGGGACTAGAATGGGCGAGCAGTACTTC. The chain links TRBV20-1 to TRBJ2-7, with TRBD2 identical over 8 bases. Trimming took 6 bases from V and 6 from J; bases not matched to a gene: 16. The CDR3 totals 15 residues. Germline lookup yields CDR1 DFQATT and CDR2 SNEGSKA (reference sequence).